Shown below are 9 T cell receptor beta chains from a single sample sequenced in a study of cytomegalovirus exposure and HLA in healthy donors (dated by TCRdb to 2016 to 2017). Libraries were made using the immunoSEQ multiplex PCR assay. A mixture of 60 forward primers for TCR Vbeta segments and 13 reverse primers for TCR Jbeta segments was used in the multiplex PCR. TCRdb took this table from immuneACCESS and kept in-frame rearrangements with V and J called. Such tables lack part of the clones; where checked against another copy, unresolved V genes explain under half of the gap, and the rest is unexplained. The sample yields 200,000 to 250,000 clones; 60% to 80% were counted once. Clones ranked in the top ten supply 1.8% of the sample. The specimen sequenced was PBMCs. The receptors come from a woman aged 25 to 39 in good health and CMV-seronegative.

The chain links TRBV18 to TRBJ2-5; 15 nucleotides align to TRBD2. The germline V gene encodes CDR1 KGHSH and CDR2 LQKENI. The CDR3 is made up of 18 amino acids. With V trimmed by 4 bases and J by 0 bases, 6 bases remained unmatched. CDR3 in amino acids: CASSLGLAGGKHQETQYF. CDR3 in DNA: TGTGCCAGCTCACTTGGACTAGCGGGAGGGAAACACCAAGAGACCCAGTACTTC.

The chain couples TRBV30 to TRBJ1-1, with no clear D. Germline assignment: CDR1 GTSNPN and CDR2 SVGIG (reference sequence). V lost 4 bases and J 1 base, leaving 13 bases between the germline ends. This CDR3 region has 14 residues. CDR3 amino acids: CAWMSGIANTEAFF. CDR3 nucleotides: TGTGCCTGGATGAGCGGCATCGCGAACACTGAAGCTTTCTTT.

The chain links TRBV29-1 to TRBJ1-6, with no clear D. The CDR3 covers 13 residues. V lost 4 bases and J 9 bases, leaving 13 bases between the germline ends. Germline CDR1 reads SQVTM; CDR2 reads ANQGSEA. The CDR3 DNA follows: TGCAGCGTTGGTGAGGATGCACGTTCACCCCTCCACTTT. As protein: CSVGEDARSPLHF.

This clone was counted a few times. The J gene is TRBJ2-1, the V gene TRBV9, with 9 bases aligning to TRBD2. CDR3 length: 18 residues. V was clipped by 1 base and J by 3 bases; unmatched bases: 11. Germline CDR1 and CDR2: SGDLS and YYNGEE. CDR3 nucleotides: TGTGCCAGCAGCGTACAAGGCGGGAGGGCCCTCGGCTACAATGAGCAGTTCTTC. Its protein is CASSVQGGRALGYNEQFF.

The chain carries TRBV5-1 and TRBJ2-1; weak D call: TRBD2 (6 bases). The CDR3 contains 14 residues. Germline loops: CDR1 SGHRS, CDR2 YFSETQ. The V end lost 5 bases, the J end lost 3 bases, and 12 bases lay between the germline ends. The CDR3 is CASSPGTFYNEQFF. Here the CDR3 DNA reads TGCGCCAGCAGTCCCGGGACTTTCTACAATGAGCAGTTCTTC.

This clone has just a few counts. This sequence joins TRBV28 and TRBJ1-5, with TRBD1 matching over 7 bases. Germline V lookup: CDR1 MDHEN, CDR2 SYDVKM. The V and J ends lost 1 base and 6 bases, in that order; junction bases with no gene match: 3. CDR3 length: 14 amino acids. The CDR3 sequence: CASSLLGGGQPQHF. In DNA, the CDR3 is TGTGCCAGCAGTTTATTAGGGGGCGGTCAGCCCCAGCATTTT.

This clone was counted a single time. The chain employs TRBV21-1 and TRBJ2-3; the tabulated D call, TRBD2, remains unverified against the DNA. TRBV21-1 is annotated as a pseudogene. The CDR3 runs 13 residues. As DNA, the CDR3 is TGTGCCAGCAGCAGCGGGAGCACAGATACGCAGTATTTT. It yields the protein CASSSGSTDTQYF.

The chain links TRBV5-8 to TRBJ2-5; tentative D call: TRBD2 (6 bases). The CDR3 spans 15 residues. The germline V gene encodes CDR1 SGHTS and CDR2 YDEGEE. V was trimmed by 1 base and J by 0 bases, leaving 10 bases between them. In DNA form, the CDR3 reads TGTGCCAGCAGCTTGAAGGAGGGGCACCAAGAGACCCAGTACTTC. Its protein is CASSLKEGHQETQYF.

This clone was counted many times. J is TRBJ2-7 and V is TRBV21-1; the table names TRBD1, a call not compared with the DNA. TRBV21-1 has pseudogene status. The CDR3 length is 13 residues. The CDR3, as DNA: TGTGCCAGCAGCACTGTTCCAGGGAACGAGCAGTACTTC. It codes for CASSTVPGNEQYF.